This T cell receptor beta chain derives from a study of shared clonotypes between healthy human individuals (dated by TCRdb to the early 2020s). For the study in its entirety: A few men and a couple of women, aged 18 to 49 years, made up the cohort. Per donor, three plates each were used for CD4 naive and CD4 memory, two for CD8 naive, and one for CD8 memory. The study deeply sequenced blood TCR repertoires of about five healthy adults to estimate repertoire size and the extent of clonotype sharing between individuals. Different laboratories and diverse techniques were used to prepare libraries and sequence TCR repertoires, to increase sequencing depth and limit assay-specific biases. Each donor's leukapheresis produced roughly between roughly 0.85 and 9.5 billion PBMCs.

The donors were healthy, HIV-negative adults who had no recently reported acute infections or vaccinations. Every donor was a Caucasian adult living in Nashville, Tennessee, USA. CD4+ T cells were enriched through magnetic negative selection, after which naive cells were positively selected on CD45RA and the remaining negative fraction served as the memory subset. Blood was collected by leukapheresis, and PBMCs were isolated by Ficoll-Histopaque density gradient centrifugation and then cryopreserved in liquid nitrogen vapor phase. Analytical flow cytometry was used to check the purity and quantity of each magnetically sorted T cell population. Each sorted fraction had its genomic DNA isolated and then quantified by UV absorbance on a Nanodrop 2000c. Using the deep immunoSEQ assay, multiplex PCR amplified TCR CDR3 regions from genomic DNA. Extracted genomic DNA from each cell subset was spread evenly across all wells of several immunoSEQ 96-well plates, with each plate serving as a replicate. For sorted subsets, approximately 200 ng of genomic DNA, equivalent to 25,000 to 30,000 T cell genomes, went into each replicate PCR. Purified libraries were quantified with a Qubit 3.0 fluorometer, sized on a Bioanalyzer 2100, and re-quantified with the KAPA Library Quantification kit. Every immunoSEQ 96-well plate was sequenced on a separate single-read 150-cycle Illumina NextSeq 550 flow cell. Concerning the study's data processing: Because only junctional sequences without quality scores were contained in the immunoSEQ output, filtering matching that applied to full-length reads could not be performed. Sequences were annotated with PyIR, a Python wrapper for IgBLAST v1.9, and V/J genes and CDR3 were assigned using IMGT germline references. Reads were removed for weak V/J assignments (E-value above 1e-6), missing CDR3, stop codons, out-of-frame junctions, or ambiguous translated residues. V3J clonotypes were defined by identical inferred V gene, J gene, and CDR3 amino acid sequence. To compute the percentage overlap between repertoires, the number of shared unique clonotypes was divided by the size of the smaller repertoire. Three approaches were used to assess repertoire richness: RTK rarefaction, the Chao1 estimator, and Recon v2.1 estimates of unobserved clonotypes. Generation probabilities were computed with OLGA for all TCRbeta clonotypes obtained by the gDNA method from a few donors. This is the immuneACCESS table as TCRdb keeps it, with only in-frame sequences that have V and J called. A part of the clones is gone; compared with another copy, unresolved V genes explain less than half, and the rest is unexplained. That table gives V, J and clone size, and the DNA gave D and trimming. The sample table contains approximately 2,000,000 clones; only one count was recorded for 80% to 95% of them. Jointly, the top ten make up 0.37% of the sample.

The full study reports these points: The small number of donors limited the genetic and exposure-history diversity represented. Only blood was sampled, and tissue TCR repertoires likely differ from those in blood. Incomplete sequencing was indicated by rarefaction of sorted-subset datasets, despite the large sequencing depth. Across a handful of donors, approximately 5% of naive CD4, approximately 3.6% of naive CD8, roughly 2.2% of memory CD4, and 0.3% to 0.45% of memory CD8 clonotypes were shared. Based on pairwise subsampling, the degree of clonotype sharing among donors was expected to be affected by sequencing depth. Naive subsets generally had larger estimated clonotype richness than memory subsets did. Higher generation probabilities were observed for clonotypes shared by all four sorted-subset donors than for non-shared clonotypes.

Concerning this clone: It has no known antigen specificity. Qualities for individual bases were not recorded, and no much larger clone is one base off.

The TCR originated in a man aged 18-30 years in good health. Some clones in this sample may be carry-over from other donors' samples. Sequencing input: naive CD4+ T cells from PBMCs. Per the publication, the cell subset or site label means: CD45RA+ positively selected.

The sequence in DNA is TGTGCCAGCAGCCCAATTGGCGAGGGCCTCGTAAGAGAGACCCAGTACTTC. This is translated as CASSPIGEGLVRETQYF. In this chain, TRBV7-9 is recombined with TRBJ2-5, and the D gene may be TRBD2, 5 bases matching. V lost 5 bases and J lost 4 bases; the stretch between them is 23 bases long. CDR1 is given as SEHNR and CDR2 as FQNEAQ, both from the germline V gene (reference sequence). Including the terminal cysteine and phenylalanine, the CDR3 comprises 17 residues. Only the CDR3 region is kept as DNA, spanning 51 bases read in frame from base 1. Supplemented by the reference TRBV7-9 and TRBJ2-5 proteins around the CDR3, the complete variable domain is DTGVSQNPRHKITKRGQNVTFRCDPISEHNRLYWYRQTLGQGPEFLTYFQNEAQLEKSRLLSDRFSAERPKGSFSTLEIQRTEQGDSAMYLCASSPIGEGLVRETQYFGPGTRLLVL.